The clone carrying this T cell receptor (beta chain) was detected a few times. Trimming took off 0 bases at V and 5 bases at J, with 9 bases between the two ends. The CDR3 extends over 14 amino acids. Germline V gene lookup returns CDR1 SGDLS and CDR2 YYNGEE. The sample originates from a study of T cells after yellow fever vaccination. TCRdb called the 5' RACE reads again in MiXCR, with one record for every CDR3 protein. This sample carries around 600,000 distinct CDR3 sequences, 9% to 15% of them seen once, and the ten largest clones take about 15%. The V call is TRBV9, the J call TRBJ2-1; weak D call: TRBD1 (6 bases). The sequence was obtained from a man aged 30 to 45 who received the YFV17D yellow fever vaccine. The source material was PBMCs, sampled on the day of the yellow fever booster vaccination. This chain's CDR3 is CASSVVRGNNEQFF. CDR3 nucleotide sequence: TGTGCCAGCAGCGTAGTAAGGGGGAACAATGAGCAGTTCTTC. The whole variable domain, filled in from reference TRBV9 and TRBJ2-1, reads DSGVTQTPKHLITATGQRVTLRCSPRSGDLSVYWYQQSLDQGLQFLIQYYNGEERAKGNILERFSAQQFPDLHSELNLSSLELGDSALYFCASSVVRGNNEQFFGPGTRLTVL.